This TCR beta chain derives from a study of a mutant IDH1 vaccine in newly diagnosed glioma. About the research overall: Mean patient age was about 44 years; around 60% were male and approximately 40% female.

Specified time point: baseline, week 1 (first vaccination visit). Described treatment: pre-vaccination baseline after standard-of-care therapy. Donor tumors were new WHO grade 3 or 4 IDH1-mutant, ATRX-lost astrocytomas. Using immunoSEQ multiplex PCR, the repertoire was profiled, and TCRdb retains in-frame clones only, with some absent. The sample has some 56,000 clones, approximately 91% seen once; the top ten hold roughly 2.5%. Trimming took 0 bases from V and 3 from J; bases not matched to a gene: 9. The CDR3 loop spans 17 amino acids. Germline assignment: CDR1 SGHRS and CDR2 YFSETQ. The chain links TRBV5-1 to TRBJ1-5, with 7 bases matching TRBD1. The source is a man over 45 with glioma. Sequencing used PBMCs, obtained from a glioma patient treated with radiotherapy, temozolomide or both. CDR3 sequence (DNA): TGCGCCAGCAGCTTGGCCCCGACAGGGCCCGACAATCAGCCCCAGCATTTT. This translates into CASSLAPTGPDNQPQHF.